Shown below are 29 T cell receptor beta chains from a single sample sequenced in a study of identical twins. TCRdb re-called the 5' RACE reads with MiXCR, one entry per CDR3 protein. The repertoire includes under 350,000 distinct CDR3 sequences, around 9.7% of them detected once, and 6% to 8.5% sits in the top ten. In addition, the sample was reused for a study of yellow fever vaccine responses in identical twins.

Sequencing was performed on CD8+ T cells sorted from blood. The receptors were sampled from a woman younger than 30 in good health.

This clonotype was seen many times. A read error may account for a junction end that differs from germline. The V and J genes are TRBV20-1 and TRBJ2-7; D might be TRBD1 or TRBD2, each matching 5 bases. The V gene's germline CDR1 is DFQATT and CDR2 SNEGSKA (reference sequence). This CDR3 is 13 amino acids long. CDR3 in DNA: TGCAGTGCCAGAGAGGGGTCGGACTACGAGCAGTACTTC. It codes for CSAREGSDYEQYF.

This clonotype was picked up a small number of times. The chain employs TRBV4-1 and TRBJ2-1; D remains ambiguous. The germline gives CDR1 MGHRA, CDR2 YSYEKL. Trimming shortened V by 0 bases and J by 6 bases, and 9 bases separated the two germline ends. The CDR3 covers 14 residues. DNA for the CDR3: TGCGCCAGCAGCCAAGATGTAGGCGGCAATGAGCAGTTCTTC. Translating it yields CASSQDVGGNEQFF.

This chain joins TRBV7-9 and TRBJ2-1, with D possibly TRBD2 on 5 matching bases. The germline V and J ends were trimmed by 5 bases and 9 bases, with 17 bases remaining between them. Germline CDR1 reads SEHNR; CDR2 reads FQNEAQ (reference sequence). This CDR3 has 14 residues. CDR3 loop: CASSPPRIEGEQFF. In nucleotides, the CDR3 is TGTGCCAGCAGCCCACCTAGAATCGAGGGTGAGCAGTTCTTC.

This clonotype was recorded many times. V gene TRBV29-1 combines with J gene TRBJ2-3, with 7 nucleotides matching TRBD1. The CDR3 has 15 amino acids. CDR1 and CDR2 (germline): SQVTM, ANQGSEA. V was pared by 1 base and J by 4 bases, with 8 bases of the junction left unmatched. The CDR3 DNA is TGCAGCGTTGAAGGTGACAGGGCTTCCGCAGATACGCAGTATTTT. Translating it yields CSVEGDRASADTQYF.

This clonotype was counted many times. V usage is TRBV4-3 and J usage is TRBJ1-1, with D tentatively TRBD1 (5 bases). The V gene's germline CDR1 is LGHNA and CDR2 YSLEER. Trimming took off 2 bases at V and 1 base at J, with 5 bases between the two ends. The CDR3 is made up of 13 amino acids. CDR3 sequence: CASSQTGNTEAFF. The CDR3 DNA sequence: TGCGCCAGCAGCCAAACAGGGAACACTGAAGCTTTCTTT.

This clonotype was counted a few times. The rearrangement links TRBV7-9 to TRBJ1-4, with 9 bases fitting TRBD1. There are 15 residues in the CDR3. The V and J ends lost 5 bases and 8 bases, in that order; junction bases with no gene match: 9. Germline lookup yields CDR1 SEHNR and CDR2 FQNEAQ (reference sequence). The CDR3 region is CASSPEQGAREKLFF. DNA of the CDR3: TGTGCCAGCAGCCCGGAACAGGGGGCGCGGGAAAAACTGTTTTTT.

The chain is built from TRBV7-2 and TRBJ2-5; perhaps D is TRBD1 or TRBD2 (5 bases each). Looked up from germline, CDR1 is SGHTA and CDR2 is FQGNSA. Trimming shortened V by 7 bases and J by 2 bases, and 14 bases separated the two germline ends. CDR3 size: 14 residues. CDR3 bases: TGTGCCAGCACCTCCCCAGGGAGACAAGAGACCCAGTACTTC. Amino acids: CASTSPGRQETQYF.

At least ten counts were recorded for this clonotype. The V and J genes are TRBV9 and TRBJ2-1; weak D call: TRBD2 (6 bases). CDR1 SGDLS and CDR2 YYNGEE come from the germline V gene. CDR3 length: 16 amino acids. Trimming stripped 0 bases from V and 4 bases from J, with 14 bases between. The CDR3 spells CASSVGGGTLYNEQFF. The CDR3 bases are TGTGCCAGCAGCGTAGGGGGCGGGACCTTATACAATGAGCAGTTCTTC.

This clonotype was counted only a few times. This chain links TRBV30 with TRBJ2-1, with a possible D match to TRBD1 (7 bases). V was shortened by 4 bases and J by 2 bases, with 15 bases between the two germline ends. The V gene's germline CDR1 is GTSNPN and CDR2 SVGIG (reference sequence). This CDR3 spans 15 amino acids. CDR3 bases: TGTGCCTGGATGCGGGAACAGGGGCCCTACAATGAGCAGTTCTTC. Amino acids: CAWMREQGPYNEQFF.

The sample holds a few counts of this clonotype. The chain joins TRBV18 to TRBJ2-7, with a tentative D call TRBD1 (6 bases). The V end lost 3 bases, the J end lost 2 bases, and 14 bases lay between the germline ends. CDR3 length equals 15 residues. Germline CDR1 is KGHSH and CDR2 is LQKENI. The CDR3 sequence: CASSPEGDIAYEQYF. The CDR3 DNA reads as TGTGCCAGCTCACCCGAGGGGGACATTGCCTACGAGCAGTACTTC.

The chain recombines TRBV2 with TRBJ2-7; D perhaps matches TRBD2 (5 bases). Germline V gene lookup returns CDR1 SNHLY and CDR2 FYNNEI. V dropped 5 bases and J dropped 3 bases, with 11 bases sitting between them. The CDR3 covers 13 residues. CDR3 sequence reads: CASSFRGNYEQYF. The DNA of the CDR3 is TGTGCCAGCAGTTTTCGGGGAAACTACGAGCAGTACTTC.

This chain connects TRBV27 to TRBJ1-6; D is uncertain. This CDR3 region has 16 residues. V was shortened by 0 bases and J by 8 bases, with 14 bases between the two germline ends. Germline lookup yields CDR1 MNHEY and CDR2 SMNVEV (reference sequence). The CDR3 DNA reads TGTGCCAGCAGTTTATCGAGGAATCTCGGCGATTCACCCCTCCACTTT. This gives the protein CASSLSRNLGDSPLHF.

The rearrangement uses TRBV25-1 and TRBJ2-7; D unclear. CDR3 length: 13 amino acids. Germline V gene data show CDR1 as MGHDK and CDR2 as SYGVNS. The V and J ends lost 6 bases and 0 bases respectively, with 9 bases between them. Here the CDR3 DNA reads TGTGCCAGCAGGGAGACGGCCTCCTACGAGCAGTACTTC. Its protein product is CASRETASYEQYF.

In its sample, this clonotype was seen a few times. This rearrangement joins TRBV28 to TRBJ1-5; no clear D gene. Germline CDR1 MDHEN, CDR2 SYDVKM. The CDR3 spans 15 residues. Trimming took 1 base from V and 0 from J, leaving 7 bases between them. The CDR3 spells CASSLSGSSNQPQHF. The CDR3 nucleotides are TGTGCCAGCAGTTTATCCGGCAGTAGCAATCAGCCCCAGCATTTT.

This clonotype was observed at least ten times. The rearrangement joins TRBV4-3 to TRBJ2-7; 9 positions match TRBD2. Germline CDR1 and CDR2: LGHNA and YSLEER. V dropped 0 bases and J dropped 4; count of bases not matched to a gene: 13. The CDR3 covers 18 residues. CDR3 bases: TGCGCCAGCAGCCAAGATGTGTTGACTAGCGGCCTATCGTACGAGCAGTACTTC. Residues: CASSQDVLTSGLSYEQYF.

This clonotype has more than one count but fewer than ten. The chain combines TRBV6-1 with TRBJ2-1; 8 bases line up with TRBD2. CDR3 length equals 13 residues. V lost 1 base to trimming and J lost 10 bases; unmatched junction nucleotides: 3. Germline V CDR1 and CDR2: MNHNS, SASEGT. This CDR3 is CASSEEREWEQFF. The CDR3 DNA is TGTGCCAGCAGTGAAGAGCGGGAGTGGGAGCAGTTCTTC.

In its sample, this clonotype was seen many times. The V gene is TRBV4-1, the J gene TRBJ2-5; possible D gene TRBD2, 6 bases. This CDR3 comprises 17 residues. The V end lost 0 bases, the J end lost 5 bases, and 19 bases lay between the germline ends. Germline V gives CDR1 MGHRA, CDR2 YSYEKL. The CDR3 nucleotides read TGCGCCAGCAGCCAAGATGAGGTTAGCGGTTCCGAGGAGACCCAGTACTTC. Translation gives CASSQDEVSGSEETQYF.

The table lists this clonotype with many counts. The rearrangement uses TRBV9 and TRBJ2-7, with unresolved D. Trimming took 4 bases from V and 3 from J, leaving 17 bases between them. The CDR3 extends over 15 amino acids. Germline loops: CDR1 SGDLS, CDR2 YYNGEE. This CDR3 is CASSPVADGSYEQYF. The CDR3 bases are TGTGCCAGCAGCCCGGTGGCGGATGGAAGCTACGAGCAGTACTTC. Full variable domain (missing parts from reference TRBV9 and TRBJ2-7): DSGVTQTPKHLITATGQRVTLRCSPRSGDLSVYWYQQSLDQGLQFLIQYYNGEERAKGNILERFSAQQFPDLHSELNLSSLELGDSALYFCASSPVADGSYEQYFGPGTRLTVT.

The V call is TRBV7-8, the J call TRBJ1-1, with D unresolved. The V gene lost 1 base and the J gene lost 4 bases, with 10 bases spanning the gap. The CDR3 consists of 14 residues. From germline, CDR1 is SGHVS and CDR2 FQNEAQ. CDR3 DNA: TGTGCCAGCAGCTTAGAACGGGTGGGCACTGAAGCTTTCTTT. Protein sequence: CASSLERVGTEAFF. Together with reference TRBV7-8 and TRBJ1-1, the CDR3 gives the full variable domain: GAGVSQSPRYKVAKRGQDVALRCDPISGHVSLFWYQQALGQGPEFLTYFQNEAQLDKSGLPSDRFFAERPEGSVSTLKIQRTQQEDSAVYLCASSLERVGTEAFFGQGTRLTVV.

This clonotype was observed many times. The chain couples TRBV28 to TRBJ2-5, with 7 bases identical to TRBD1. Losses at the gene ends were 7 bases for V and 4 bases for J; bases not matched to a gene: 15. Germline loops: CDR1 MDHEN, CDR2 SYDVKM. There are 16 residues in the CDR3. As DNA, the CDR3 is TGTGCCAGCACCCTAGGATTTGGGACAGAAGTAGAGACCCAGTACTTC. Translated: CASTLGFGTEVETQYF.

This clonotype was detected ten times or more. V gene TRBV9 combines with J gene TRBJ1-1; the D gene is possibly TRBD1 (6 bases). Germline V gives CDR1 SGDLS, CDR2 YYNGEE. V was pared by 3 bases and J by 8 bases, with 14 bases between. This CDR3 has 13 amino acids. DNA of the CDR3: TGTGCCAGCAGCGCTTTGACAGGTCTCGAAGCTTTCTTT. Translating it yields CASSALTGLEAFF. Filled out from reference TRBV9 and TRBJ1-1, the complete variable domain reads DSGVTQTPKHLITATGQRVTLRCSPRSGDLSVYWYQQSLDQGLQFLIQYYNGEERAKGNILERFSAQQFPDLHSELNLSSLELGDSALYFCASSALTGLEAFFGQGTRLTVV.

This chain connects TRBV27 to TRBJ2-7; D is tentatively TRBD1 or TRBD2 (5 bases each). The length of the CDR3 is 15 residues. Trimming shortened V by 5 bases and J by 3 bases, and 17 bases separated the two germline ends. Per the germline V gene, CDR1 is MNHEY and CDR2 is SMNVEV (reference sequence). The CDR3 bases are TGTGCCAGCAGTACTACCTCCGGGACCGGCTACGAGCAGTACTTC. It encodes CASSTTSGTGYEQYF.

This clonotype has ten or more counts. CDR3 amino acids: CASSLKLAGGSGELFF. The CDR3 nucleotides are TGTGCCAGCAGCTTAAAACTAGCGGGAGGGTCCGGGGAGCTGTTTTTT. V usage is TRBV11-2 and J usage is TRBJ2-2; 13 positions agree with TRBD2. The CDR3 contains 16 residues. Germline assignment: CDR1 SGHAT and CDR2 FQNNGV. V lost 2 bases to trimming and J lost 6 bases; unmatched junction nucleotides: 3.

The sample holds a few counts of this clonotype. In DNA, the CDR3 is TGCGCCAGCAGCTTGGGCTCCGACTTTCCTTGGGAGCAGTACTTC. Its protein product is CASSLGSDFPWEQYF. The chain joins TRBV5-1 to TRBJ2-7; D is uncertain. This CDR3 spans 15 amino acids. Trimming shortened V by 0 bases and J by 7 bases, and 17 bases separated the two germline ends. The germline gives CDR1 SGHRS, CDR2 YFSETQ.

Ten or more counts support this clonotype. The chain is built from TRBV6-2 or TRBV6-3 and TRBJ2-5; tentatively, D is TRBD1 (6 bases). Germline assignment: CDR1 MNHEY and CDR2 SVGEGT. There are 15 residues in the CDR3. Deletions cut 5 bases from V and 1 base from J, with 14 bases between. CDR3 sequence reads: CASSDPRGFQETQYF. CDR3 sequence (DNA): TGTGCCAGCAGTGACCCCAGGGGATTCCAAGAGACCCAGTACTTC.

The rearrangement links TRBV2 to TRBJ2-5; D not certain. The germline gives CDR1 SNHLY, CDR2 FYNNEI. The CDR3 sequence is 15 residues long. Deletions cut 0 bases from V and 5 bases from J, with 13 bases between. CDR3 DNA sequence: TGTGCCAGCAGTGAAGCGCCTTTAAGCTCGGAGACCCAGTACTTC. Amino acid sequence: CASSEAPLSSETQYF. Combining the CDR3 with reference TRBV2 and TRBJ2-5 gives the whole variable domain EPEVTQTPSHQVTQMGQEVILRCVPISNHLYFYWYRQILGQKVEFLVSFYNNEISEKSEIFDDQFSVERPDGSNFTLKIRSTKLEDSAMYFCASSEAPLSSETQYFGPGTRLLVL.

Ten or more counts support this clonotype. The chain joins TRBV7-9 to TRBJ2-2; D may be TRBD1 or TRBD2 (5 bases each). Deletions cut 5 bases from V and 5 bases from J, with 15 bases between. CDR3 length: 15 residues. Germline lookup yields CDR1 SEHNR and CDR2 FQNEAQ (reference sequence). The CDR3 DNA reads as TGTGCCAGCAGCCACCGCGGCAGGGAGACCGGGGAGCTGTTTTTT. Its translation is CASSHRGRETGELFF. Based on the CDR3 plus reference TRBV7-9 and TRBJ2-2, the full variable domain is DTGVSQNPRHKITKRGQNVTFRCDPISEHNRLYWYRQTLGQGPEFLTYFQNEAQLEKSRLLSDRFSAERPKGSFSTLEIQRTEQGDSAMYLCASSHRGRETGELFFGEGSRLTVL.

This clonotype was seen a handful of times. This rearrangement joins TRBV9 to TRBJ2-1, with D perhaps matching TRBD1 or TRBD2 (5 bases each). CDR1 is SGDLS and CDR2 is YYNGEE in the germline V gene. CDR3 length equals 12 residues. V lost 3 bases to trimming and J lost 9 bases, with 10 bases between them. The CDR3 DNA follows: TGTGCCAGCAGCGCCCGGGGCGGTGAGCAGTTCTTC. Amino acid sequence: CASSARGGEQFF. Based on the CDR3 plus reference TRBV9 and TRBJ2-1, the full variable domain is DSGVTQTPKHLITATGQRVTLRCSPRSGDLSVYWYQQSLDQGLQFLIQYYNGEERAKGNILERFSAQQFPDLHSELNLSSLELGDSALYFCASSARGGEQFFGPGTRLTVL.

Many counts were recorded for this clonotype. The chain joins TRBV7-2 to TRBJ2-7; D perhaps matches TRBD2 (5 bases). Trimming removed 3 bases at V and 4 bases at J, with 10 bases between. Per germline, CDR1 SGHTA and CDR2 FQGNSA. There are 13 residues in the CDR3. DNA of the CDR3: TGTGCCAGCAGCTTCGGGATAACTTACGAGCAGTACTTC. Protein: CASSFGITYEQYF.